The present entry profiles one TCR beta chain with its context. The time point was: after neoadjuvant nivolumab, at surgical resection. The sample originates from a study of neoadjuvant anti-PD-1 for oral cavity cancer. The germline V gene encodes CDR1 MNHEY and CDR2 SVGAGI. Unmatched junction bases numbered 6, after V lost 10 bases and J lost 7 bases. This CDR3 region has 11 residues. Assay used: immunoSEQ multiplex PCR; TCRdb lists only in-frame clones, some missing. The table lists thousands of clones, less than 75% of them singletons. The V call is TRBV6-5, the J call TRBJ1-2; 7 bases are shared with TRBD1. The sample here was PBMCs, taken after nivolumab (anti-PD-1) treatment. This clonotype was sampled from a person aged 35-80 years with oral cavity squamous cell carcinoma. The CDR3 sequence is CATAGGAGYTF. The CDR3 DNA reads as TGTGCCACTGCAGGGGGGGCTGGCTACACCTTC.